The source of this T cell receptor (beta chain) is a study of T cell clonality in common variable immunodeficiency. Study-wide results and caveats: Fewer TCRbeta clones were shared among CVID subjects than controls.

There are many counts of this clone. The antigen is unknown. The read comes to an end 3 residues before the CDR3 does, leaving the germline J gene to fill in the end. This CDR3 is built from 15 residues. V gave up 1 base and J gave up 2 bases; unmatched junction bases: 3. Germline V CDR1 and CDR2: DFQATT, SNEGSKA (reference sequence). This table comes from immunoSEQ multiplex PCR, and its TCRdb copy is limited to in-frame clones, with some not included. The sample has around 50,000 clones, none seen only once. The clonotype comes from a person aged 18-70 years in good health. The specimen was peripheral blood mononuclear cells. The chain joins TRBV20-1 to TRBJ2-3; 10 nucleotides match TRBD2. The DNA read from the CDR3 is TGCAGTGCTAGAGTTCTAGCGGGGGTCACAGATACG. It codes for CSARVLAGVTDT. The full CDR3 is CSARVLAGVTDTQYF.